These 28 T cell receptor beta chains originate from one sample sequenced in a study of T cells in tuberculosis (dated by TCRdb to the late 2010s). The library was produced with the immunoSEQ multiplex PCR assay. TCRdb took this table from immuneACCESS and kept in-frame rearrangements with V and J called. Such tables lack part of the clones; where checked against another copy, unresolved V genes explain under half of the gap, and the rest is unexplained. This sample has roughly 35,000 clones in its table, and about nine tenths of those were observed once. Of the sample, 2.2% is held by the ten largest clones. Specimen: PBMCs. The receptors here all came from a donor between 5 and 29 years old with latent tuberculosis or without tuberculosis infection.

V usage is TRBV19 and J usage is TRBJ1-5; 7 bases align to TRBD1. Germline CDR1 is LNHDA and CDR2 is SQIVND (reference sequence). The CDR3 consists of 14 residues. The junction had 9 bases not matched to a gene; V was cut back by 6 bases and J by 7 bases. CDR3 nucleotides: TGTGCCAGTAGGTCGTGGCAGGGGGACCAGCCCCAGCATTTT. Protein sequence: CASRSWQGDQPQHF.

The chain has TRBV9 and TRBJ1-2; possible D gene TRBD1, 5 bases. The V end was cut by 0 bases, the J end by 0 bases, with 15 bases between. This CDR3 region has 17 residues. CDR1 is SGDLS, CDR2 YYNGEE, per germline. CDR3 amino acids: CASSVDKSAGSNYGYTF. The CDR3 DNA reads TGTGCCAGCAGCGTAGATAAGTCGGCAGGGTCTAACTATGGCTACACCTTC.

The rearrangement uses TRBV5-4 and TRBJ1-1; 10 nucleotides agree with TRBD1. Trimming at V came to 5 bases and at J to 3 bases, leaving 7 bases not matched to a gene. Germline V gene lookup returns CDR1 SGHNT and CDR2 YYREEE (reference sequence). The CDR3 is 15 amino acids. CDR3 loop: CASRRQGAQDTEAFF. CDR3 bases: TGTGCCAGCAGGCGACAGGGGGCTCAAGACACTGAAGCTTTCTTT.

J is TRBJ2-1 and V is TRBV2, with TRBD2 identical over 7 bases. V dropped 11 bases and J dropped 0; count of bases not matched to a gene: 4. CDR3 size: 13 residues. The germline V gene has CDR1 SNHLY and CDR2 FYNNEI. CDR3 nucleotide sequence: TGTGCCGGGGGACTAAGCTCCTACAATGAGCAGTTCTTC. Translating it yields CAGGLSSYNEQFF.

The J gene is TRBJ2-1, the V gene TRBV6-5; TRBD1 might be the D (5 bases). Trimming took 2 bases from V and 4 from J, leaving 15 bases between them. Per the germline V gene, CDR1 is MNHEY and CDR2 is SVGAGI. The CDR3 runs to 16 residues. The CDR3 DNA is TGTGCCAGCAGTTACCACAGGCGAGCCCTATACAATGAGCAGTTCTTC. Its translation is CASSYHRRALYNEQFF.

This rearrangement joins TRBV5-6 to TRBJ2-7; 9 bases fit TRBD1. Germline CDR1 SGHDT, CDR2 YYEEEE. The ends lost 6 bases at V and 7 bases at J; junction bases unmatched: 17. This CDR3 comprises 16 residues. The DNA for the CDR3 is TGTGCCAGCAACTCCGGGACAGGGATTCCCTATAGGGAGCAGTACTTC. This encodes CASNSGTGIPYREQYF. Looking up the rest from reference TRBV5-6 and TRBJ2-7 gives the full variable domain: DAGVTQSPTHLIKTRGQQVTLRCSPKSGHDTVSWYQQALGQGPQFIFQYYEEEERQRGNFPDRFSGHQFPNYSSELNVNALLLGDSALYLCASNSGTGIPYREQYFGPGTRLTVT.

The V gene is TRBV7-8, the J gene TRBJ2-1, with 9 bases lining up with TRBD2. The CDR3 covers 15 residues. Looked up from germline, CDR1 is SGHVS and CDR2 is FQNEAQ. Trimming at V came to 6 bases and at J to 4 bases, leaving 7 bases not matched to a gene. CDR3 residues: CASSLTSGFYNEQFF. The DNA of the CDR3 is TGTGCCAGCAGTTTAACTAGCGGGTTTTACAATGAGCAGTTCTTC.

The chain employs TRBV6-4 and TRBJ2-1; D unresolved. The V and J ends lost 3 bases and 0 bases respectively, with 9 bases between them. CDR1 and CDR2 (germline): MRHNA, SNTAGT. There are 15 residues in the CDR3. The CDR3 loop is CASSERSGSYNEQFF. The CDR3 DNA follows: TGTGCCAGCAGTGAGCGGAGTGGCTCCTACAATGAGCAGTTCTTC.

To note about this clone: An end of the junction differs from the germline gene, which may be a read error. In DNA, the CDR3 is TGTGCCAGCAGTTTGGCTGTAGATGGTACTATGTCGATCTTC. It translates to CASSLAVDGTMSIF. The V call is TRBV27, the J call TRBJ2-1, with D hard to call. Germline assignment: CDR1 MNHEY and CDR2 SMNVEV (reference sequence). The CDR3 extends over 14 amino acids.

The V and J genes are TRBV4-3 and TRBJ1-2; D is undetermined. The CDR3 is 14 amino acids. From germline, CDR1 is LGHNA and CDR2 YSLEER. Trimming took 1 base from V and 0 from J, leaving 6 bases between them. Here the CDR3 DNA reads TGCGCCAGCAGCCAAGTCACAGCTAACTATGGCTACACCTTC. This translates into CASSQVTANYGYTF.

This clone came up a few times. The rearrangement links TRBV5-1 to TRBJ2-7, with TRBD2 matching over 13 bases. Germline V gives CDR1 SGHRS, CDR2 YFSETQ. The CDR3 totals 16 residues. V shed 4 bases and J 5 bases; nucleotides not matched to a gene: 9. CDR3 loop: CASSISGTSGNNEQYF. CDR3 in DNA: TGCGCCAGCAGCATCTCTGGGACTAGCGGGAACAACGAGCAGTACTTC.

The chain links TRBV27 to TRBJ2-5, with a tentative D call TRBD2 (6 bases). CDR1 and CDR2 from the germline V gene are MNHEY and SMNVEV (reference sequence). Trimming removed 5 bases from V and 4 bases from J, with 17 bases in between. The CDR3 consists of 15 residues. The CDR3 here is CASSGSGGGGETQYF. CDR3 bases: TGTGCCAGCAGTGGCTCCGGGGGTGGAGGAGAGACCCAGTACTTC.

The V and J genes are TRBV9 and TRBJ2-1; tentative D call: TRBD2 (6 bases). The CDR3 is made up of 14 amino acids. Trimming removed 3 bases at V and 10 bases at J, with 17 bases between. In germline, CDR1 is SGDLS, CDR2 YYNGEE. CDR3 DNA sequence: TGTGCCAGCAGCGGGACGACTAGGGCGGTGGAGCAGTTCTTC. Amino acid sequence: CASSGTTRAVEQFF.

CDR3 nucleotides: TGTGCCAGCAGTTACTCGAGGTCGGGGGGGGGCATTCAGTACTTC. Translated: CASSYSRSGGGIQYF. This chain uses TRBV6-6 with TRBJ2-4, with 8 bases fitting TRBD2. Germline V gene data show CDR1 as MNHNY and CDR2 as SVGAGI (reference sequence). This CDR3 contains 15 residues. V lost 0 bases and J lost 9; bases outside the gene matches: 7.

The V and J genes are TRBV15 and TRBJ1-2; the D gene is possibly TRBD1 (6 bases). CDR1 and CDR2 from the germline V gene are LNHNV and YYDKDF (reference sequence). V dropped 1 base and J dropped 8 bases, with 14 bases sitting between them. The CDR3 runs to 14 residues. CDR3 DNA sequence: TGTGCCACCAGCAGAGTCGGTACAGGGAAAGGCTACACCTTC. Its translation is CATSRVGTGKGYTF.

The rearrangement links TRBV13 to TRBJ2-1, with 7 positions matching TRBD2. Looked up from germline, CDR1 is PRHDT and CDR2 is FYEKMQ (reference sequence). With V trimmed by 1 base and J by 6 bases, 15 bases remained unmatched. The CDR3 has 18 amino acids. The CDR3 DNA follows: TGTGCCAGCAGCTTAGAGGCCACCGGGACTACCTTAGGCAATGAGCAGTTCTTC. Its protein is CASSLEATGTTLGNEQFF.

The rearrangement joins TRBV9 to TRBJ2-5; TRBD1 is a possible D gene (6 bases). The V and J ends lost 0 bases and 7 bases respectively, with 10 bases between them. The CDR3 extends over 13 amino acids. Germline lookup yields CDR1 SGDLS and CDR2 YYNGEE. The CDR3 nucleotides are TGTGCCAGCAGCGTAGACGGGACAAGGACCCAGTACTTC. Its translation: CASSVDGTRTQYF.

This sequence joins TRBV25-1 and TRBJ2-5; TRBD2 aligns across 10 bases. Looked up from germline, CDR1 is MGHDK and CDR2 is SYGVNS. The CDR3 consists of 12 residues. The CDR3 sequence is CAASGGGETQYF. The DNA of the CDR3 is TGTGCTGCTAGCGGGGGAGGGGAGACCCAGTACTTC. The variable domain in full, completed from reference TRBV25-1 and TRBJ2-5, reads EADIYQTPRYLVIGTGKKITLECSQTMGHDKMYWYQQDPGMELHLIHYSYGVNSTEKGDLSSESTVSRIRTEHFPLTLESARPSHTSQYLCAASGGGETQYFGPGTRLLVL.

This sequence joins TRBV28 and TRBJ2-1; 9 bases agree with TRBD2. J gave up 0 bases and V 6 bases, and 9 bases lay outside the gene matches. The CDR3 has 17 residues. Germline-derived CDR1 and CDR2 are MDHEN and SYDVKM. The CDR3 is CASSLHLSGSSYNEQFF. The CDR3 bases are TGTGCCAGCAGCCTCCACCTTAGCGGGAGCTCCTACAATGAGCAGTTCTTC.

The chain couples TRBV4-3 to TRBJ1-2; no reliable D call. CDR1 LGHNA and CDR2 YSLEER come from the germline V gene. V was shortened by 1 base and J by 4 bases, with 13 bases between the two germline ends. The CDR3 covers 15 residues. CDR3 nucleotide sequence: TGCGCCAGCAGCCAAGTATTAACGGAGGTCTATGGCTACACCTTC. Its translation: CASSQVLTEVYGYTF.

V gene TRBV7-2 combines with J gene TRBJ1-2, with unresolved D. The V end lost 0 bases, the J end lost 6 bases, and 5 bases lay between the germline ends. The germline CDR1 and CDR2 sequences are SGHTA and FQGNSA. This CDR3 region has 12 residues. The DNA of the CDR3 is TGTGCCAGCAGCTTAGCACTCCATGGCTACACCTTC. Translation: CASSLALHGYTF.

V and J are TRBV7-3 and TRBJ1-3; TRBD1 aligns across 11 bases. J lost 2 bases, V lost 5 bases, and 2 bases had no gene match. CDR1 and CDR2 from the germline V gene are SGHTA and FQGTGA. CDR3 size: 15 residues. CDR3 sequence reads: CASSLGQGAGNTIYF. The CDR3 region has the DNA TGTGCCAGCAGCCTGGGACAGGGGGCTGGAAACACCATATATTTT.

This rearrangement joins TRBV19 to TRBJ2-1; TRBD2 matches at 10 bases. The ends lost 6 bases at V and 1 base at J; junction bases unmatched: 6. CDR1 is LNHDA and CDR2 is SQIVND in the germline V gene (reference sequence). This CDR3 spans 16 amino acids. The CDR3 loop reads CASRPSGRGSYNEQFF. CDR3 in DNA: TGTGCCAGTAGGCCTAGCGGGAGAGGGTCCTACAATGAGCAGTTCTTC.

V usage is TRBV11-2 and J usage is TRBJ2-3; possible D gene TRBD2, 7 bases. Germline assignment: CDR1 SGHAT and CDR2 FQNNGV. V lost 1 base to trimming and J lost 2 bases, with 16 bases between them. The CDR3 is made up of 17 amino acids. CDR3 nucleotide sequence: TGTGCCAGCAGCTTAGTTTTAGGGGGGGGAAACACAGATACGCAGTATTTT. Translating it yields CASSLVLGGGNTDTQYF.

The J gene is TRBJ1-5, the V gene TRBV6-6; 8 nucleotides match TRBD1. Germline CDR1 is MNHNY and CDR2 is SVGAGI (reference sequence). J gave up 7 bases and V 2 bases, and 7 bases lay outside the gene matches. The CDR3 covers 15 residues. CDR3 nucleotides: TGTGCCAGCAGTTACCTGGACAGGGCGGTCCAGCCCCAGCATTTT. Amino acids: CASSYLDRAVQPQHF.

Here the CDR3 DNA reads TGTGCCAGTAGTATAGGAGCCTCCGCACAGTACTTC. Translation gives CASSIGASAQYF. The V and J genes are TRBV19 and TRBJ2-4; D not resolved. This CDR3 spans 12 amino acids. Germline values: CDR1 LNHDA, CDR2 SQIVND (reference sequence). Trimming removed 1 base from V and 13 bases from J, with 11 bases in between.

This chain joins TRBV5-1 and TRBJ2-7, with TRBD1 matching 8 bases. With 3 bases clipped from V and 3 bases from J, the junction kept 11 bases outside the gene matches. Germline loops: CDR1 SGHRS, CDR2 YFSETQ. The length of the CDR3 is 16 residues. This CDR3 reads CASSSPIAGQVYEQYF. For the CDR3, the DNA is TGCGCCAGCAGCTCACCCATTGCGGGACAGGTCTACGAGCAGTACTTC.

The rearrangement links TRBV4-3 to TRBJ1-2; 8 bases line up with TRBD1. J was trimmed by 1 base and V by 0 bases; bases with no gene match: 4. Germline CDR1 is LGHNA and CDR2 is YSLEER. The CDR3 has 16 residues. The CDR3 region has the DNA TGCGCCAGCAGCCAAGATTATGACAGGGGTAACTATGGCTACACCTTC. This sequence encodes CASSQDYDRGNYGYTF.